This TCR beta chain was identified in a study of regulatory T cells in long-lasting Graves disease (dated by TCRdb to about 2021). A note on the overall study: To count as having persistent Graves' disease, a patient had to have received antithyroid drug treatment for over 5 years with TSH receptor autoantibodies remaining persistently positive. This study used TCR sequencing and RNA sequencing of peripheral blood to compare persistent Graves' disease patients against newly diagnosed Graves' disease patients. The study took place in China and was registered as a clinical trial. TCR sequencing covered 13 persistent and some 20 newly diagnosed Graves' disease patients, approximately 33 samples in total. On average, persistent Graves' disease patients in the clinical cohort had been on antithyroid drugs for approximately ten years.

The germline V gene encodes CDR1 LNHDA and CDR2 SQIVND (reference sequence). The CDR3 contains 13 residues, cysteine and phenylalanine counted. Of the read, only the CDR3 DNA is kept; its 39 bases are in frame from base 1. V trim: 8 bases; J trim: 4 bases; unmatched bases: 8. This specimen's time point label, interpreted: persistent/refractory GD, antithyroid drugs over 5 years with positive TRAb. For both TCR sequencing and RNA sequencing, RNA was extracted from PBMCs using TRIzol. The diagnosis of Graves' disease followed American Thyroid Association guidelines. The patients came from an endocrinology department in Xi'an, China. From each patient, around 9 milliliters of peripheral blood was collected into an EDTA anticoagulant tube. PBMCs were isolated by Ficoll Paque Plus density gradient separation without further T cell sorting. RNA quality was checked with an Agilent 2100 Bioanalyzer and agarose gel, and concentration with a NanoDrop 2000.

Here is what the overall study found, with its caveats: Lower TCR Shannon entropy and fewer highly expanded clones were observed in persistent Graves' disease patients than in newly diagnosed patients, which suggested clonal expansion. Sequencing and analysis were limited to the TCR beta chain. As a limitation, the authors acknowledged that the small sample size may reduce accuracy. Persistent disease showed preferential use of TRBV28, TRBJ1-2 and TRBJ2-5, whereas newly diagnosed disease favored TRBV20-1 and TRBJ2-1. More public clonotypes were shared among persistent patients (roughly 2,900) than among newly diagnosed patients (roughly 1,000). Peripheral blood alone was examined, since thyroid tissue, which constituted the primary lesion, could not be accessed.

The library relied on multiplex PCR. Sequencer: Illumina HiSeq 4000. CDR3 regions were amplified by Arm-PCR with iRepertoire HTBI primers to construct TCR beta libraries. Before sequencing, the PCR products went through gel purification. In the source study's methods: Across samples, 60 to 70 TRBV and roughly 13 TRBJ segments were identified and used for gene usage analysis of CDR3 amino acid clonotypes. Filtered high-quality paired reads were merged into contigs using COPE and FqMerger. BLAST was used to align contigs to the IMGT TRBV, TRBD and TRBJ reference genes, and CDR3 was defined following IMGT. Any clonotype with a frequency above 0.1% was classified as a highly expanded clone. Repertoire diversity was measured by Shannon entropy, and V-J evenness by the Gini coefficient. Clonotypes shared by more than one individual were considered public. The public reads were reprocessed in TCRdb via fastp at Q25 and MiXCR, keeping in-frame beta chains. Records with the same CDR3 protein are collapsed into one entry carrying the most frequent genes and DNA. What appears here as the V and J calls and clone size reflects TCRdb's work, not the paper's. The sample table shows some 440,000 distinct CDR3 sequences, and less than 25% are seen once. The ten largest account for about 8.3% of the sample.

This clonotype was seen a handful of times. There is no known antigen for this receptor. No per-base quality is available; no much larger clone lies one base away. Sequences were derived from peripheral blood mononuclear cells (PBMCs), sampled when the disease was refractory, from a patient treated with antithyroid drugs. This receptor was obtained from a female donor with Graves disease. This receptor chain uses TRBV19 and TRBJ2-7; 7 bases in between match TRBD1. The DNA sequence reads TGTGCCAGTCCCGGACAGGCTTCTTACGAGCAGTACTTC. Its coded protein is CASPGQASYEQYF.